This record concerns one T cell receptor (beta chain) sequence. Its target is unknown. Data came from immunoSEQ multiplex PCR; TCRdb stores just in-frame clones and leaves some out. Of tens of thousands of clones in the sample, less than 75% were seen once. Unexposed donor CD4+ T cells date from about 2011-2018, before the COVID-19 pandemic. Isolation of CD4+ T cells took place after about 10 days in culture. The data stem from a study of CD4 T cells in relation to SARS-CoV-2 and coronaviruses. Overall study: ViraFEST: approximately eleven-day antigen culture of PBMCs, then TCR beta CDR3 sequencing. The negative reference was HIV-1 Nef peptide pool or peptide-free culture. Shared crossreactive spike epitopes were mapped to their HLA restriction.

Germline CDR1 KGHDR, CDR2 SFDVKD. This CDR3 has 15 amino acids. The J segment lost 1 base and the V segment lost 4 bases, leaving 5 bases of the junction unmatched. General study points: Roughly three fifths of donors had memory CD4+ clonotypes crossrecognizing SARS-CoV-2 and common cold coronavirus spike.

The J gene is TRBJ1-1, the V gene TRBV24-1; 7 bases are shared with TRBD1. The clonotype originates from a human donor in good health. The sample comprised CD4+ T cells from PBMCs, cultured in vitro. Here the CDR3 DNA reads TGTGCCACCAGTGAACCGACAGGGTGGAACACTGAAGCTTTCTTT. Translated: CATSEPTGWNTEAFF.